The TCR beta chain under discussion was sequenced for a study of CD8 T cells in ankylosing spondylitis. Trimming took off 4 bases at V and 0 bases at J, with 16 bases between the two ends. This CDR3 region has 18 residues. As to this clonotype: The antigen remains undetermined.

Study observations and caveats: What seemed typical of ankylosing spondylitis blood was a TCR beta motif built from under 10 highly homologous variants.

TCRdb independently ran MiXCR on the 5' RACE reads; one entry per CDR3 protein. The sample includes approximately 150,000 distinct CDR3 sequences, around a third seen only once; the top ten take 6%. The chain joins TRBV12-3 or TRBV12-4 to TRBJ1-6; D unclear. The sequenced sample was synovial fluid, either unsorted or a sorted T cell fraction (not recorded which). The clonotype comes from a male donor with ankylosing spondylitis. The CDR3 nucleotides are TGTGCCAGCAGTTCGTCCCCCGGGGTTTTCTCCTATAATTCACCCCTCCACTTT. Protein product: CASSSSPGVFSYNSPLHF.